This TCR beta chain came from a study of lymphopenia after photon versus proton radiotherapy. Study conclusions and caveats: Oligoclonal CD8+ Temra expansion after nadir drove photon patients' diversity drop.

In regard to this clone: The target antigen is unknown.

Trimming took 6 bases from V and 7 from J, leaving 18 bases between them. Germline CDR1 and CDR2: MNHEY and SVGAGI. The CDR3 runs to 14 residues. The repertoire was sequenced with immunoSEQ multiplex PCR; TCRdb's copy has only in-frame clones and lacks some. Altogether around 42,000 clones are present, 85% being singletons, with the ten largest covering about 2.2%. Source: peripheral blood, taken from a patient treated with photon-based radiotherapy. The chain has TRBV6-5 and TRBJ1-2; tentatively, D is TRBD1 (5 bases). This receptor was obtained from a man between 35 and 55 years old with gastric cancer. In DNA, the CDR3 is TGTGCCAGCAGCACTATCGACAGAGGCCGTGGCTACACCTTC. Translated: CASSTIDRGRGYTF.